Following are 20 T cell receptor beta chains from one sample sequenced in a study of T cell responses to AZD1222 COVID-19 vaccine. Measured with immunoSEQ multiplex PCR; TCRdb has only the in-frame clones, and not every one. Of 110,000 to 150,000 clones listed, 88% are singletons. This sample comprised peripheral blood, obtained 28 days after the second AZD1222 dose. Receptors were obtained from an adult who received the AZD1222 COVID-19 vaccine.

This chain links TRBV7-2 with TRBJ1-2, with TRBD1 matching over 7 bases. This CDR3 comprises 13 residues. Germline CDR1 and CDR2: SGHTA and FQGNSA. With V trimmed by 5 bases and J by 8 bases, 8 bases remained unmatched. The CDR3 nucleotides are TGTGCCAGCAGCACGCGACAGGGCACAGGCTACACCTTC. This gives the protein CASSTRQGTGYTF.

This clone appeared once. The chain couples TRBV12-3 or TRBV12-4 to TRBJ1-6; D might be TRBD1 (5 bases). Trimming took off 7 bases at V and 10 bases at J, with 14 bases between the two ends. CDR3 size: 13 residues. CDR3 in DNA: TGTGCCAGCAAGGGAGACGGGGACTCACCCCTCCACTTT. Translated: CASKGDGDSPLHF.

The CDR3 spells CATAGTVSYEQYF. In nucleotides, the CDR3 is TGTGCCACGGCTGGGACGGTCTCCTACGAGCAGTACTTC. The gene calls are TRBV10-3 and TRBJ2-7; the D gene could be TRBD1 or TRBD2 (5 bases each). Trimming pared 10 bases from V and 0 bases from J, leaving 13 bases between. CDR1 is ENHRY, CDR2 SYGVKD, per germline. This CDR3 spans 13 amino acids.

V and J are TRBV5-1 and TRBJ2-7; no firm D call. CDR1 is SGHRS, CDR2 YFSETQ, per germline. The ends were cut back, 1 base at V and 3 bases at J, with 11 bases in the middle. The CDR3 covers 14 residues. CDR3: CASSLQGPYYEQYF. CDR3 nucleotides: TGCGCCAGCAGCTTGCAAGGGCCCTACTACGAGCAGTACTTC. The full variable domain, rest sourced from reference TRBV5-1 and TRBJ2-7, is KAGVTQTPRYLIKTRGQQVTLSCSPISGHRSVSWYQQTPGQGLQFLFEYFSETQRNKGNFPGRFSGRQFSNSRSEMNVSTLELGDSALYLCASSLQGPYYEQYFGPGTRLTVT.

This chain links TRBV28 with TRBJ2-4; D might be TRBD2 (6 bases). The CDR3 length is 18 residues. Germline V CDR1 and CDR2: MDHEN, SYDVKM. V dropped 6 bases and J dropped 0 bases, with 21 bases sitting between them. The CDR3 DNA sequence: TGTGCCAGCAGCTGGGTTGGGCCGGACTATCTAGCCAAAAACATTCAGTACTTC. Residues: CASSWVGPDYLAKNIQYF.

This chain links TRBV18 with TRBJ1-4; D gene uncertain. V was clipped by 6 bases and J by 1 base, with 15 bases between them. Germline V gene sequence: CDR1 KGHSH, CDR2 LQKENI. The CDR3 length is 16 residues. CDR3: CASSPQILGTNEKLFF. The CDR3 nucleotides read TGTGCCAGCTCCCCTCAGATACTCGGAACTAATGAAAAACTGTTTTTT.

V gene TRBV2 combines with J gene TRBJ2-2; D is undetermined. The CDR3 runs to 14 residues. V gave up 7 bases and J gave up 3 bases, with 12 bases separating them. Germline CDR1 and CDR2: SNHLY and FYNNEI. CDR3 coding DNA: TGTGCCAGCAAGAACACGGCTTACACCGGGGAGCTGTTTTTT. This gives the protein CASKNTAYTGELFF.

The genes are TRBV5-1 and TRBJ2-1; weak D call: TRBD2 (5 bases). The CDR3 is 18 residues long. V lost 0 bases to trimming and J lost 5 bases, with 21 bases between them. Per the germline V gene, CDR1 is SGHRS and CDR2 is YFSETQ. CDR3: CASSLAPDPTEGNNEQFF. CDR3 in DNA: TGCGCCAGCAGCTTGGCTCCCGACCCGACTGAGGGTAACAATGAGCAGTTCTTC.

Concerning this clone: Relative to the germline gene, one junction end is altered; a read error may explain this. This rearrangement joins TRBV20-1 to TRBJ1-4; TRBD1 is a possible D gene (6 bases). The CDR3 is 11 residues long. Germline V lookup: CDR1 DFQATT, CDR2 SNEGSKA (reference sequence). The CDR3 reads CSARGYRARGF. In DNA form, the CDR3 reads TGCAGTGCTAGAGGTTACAGGGCACGGGGTTTT.

This chain connects TRBV2 to TRBJ2-1; D is ambiguous. Between the trimmed V and J ends, which lost 7 bases and 8 bases, there was a span of 15 bases. From germline, CDR1 is SNHLY and CDR2 FYNNEI. CDR3 size: 13 residues. The CDR3 DNA sequence: TGTGCCAGCAATGCTAGACCAGGCGATGAGCAGTTCTTC. This encodes CASNARPGDEQFF.

The genes are TRBV19 and TRBJ1-1, with unresolved D. Germline CDR1 and CDR2: LNHDA and SQIVND (reference sequence). The CDR3 sequence is 17 residues long. The germline V and J ends were trimmed by 5 bases and 0 bases, with 19 bases remaining between them. This chain's CDR3 is CASSLHTLQEMNTEAFF. The CDR3 coding sequence is TGTGCCAGTAGTCTCCACACTCTCCAGGAGATGAACACTGAAGCTTTCTTT.

This clone was counted a single time. The chain is built from TRBV28 and TRBJ2-2; D gene uncertain. The V gene's germline CDR1 is MDHEN and CDR2 SYDVKM. The germline V and J ends were trimmed by 7 bases and 5 bases, with 14 bases remaining between them. This CDR3 region has 14 residues. The CDR3: CASIPGHKTGELFF. CDR3 sequence (DNA): TGTGCCAGCATCCCTGGGCACAAGACCGGGGAGCTGTTTTTT.

V gene TRBV5-4 combines with J gene TRBJ2-1; D remains ambiguous. CDR3 length equals 11 residues. V shed 10 bases and J shed 2 bases, with 7 bases lying between them. CDR1 and CDR2 from the germline V gene are SGHNT and YYREEE (reference sequence). Here the CDR3 reads CAVVTYNEQFF. The DNA for the CDR3 is TGTGCCGTCGTAACCTACAATGAGCAGTTCTTC.

V is TRBV28 and J is TRBJ1-2, with 9 nucleotides matching TRBD1. V lost 6 bases, J lost 5 bases, and 4 bases stayed unmatched. Per germline, CDR1 MDHEN and CDR2 SYDVKM. The CDR3 length is 13 residues. The CDR3 spells CASRVGTGYGYTF. The DNA of the CDR3 is TGTGCCAGCAGAGTCGGGACAGGGTATGGCTACACCTTC.

V usage is TRBV28 and J usage is TRBJ1-5, with no clear D. Germline V gene data show CDR1 as MDHEN and CDR2 as SYDVKM. V lost 0 bases to trimming and J lost 2 bases, with 8 bases between them. The CDR3 is 15 amino acids. The CDR3 reads CASSLWGMGNQPQHF. CDR3 DNA sequence: TGTGCCAGCAGTTTATGGGGGATGGGCAATCAGCCCCAGCATTTT.

The chain combines TRBV19 with TRBJ2-7; no firm D call. V lost 2 bases and J lost 2, with 10 bases in between. Germline CDR1 LNHDA, CDR2 SQIVND (reference sequence). This CDR3 is 14 amino acids long. The CDR3 sequence: CASSILGVTYEQYF. DNA for the CDR3: TGTGCCAGTAGTATACTCGGCGTGACCTACGAGCAGTACTTC.

This chain connects TRBV30 to TRBJ2-1; 7 bases line up with TRBD2. Germline V gene sequence: CDR1 GTSNPN, CDR2 SVGIG (reference sequence). This CDR3 has 15 amino acids. The trim removed 0 bases at V and 7 bases at J, leaving 9 bases unmatched. CDR3 sequence (DNA): TGTGCCTGGAGTGTACTTGGAGCGGGGTGGAATGAGCAGTTCTTC. Protein product: CAWSVLGAGWNEQFF.

The CDR3: CASSLRAGEREQYF. The CDR3 DNA reads TGTGCCAGCAGCTTACGAGCGGGGGAGAGGGAGCAGTACTTC. V and J are TRBV7-2 and TRBJ2-7, with 8 positions matching TRBD2. The CDR3 extends over 14 amino acids. In germline, CDR1 is SGHTA, CDR2 FQGNSA. With 2 bases clipped from V and 7 bases from J, the junction kept 7 bases outside the gene matches. The variable domain in full, completed from reference TRBV7-2 and TRBJ2-7, reads GAGVSQSPSNKVTEKGKDVELRCDPISGHTALYWYRQSLGQGLEFLIYFQGNSAPDKSGLPSDRFSAERTGGSVSTLTIQRTQQEDSAVYLCASSLRAGEREQYFGPGTRLTVT.

This chain connects TRBV28 to TRBJ2-6, with a tentative D call TRBD2 (6 bases). In germline, CDR1 is MDHEN, CDR2 SYDVKM. Trimming pared 4 bases from V and 0 bases from J, leaving 19 bases between. This CDR3 has 19 amino acids. This chain's CDR3 is CASSWWGVGSLSGANVLTF. CDR3 in DNA: TGTGCCAGCAGTTGGTGGGGGGTCGGCAGTCTCTCTGGGGCCAACGTCCTGACTTTC.

The J gene is TRBJ1-5, the V gene TRBV27; possible D gene TRBD1, 5 bases. Germline assignment: CDR1 MNHEY and CDR2 SMNVEV (reference sequence). The ends were cut back, 5 bases at V and 9 bases at J, with 11 bases in the middle. This CDR3 has 12 residues. Here the CDR3 reads CASSRGLSPQHF. Here the CDR3 DNA reads TGTGCCAGCAGTCGGGGCCTCTCGCCCCAGCATTTT.